The sequence of this TCR beta chain was determined in a study of response to subunit inactivated influenza vaccine. General study results and limits: Seasonal influenza vaccination, on each occasion, was suggested by the authors to recruit few new T cells.

A few counts support this clonotype. The antigen is unknown. J was trimmed by 6 bases and V by 5 bases; bases with no gene match: 8. The length of the CDR3 is 15 residues. Via MiXCR, TCRdb re-called the RT-PCR reads, giving one row per CDR3 protein. The repertoire holds approximately 500,000 distinct CDR3 sequences, with 14% as singletons. This clonotype originated in a man between 50 and 59 years old who received an inactivated influenza vaccine. The V call is TRBV12-3 or TRBV12-4, the J call TRBJ2-1; 9 bases are a match to TRBD2. The material sequenced was PBMCs from blood, taken 11 to 12 days after vaccination. CDR3 sequence (DNA): TGTGCCAGCAGTATATTAGCGGGAGCTTCCAATGAGCAGTTCTTC. Protein product: CASSILAGASNEQFF.